A selection of T cell receptor beta chains follows, all from one sample in a study of beta chain features in type 1 diabetes. This table comes from immunoSEQ multiplex PCR, and its TCRdb copy is limited to in-frame clones, with some not included. The table shows 350,000 to 400,000 clones, with over 13% occurring only once. Sequenced sample: naive CD4+ T cells from blood. The receptors derive from a woman between 18 and 30 years old in good health. Both conserved end residues are part of each CDR3. The order of the fields is D gene, J gene, clone size, V gene, CDR3 DNA, CDR3 protein. D genes are given only for firm matches. Rows give clone size only sometimes, using once, few, many, or a class for an expanded clone.

>TRBD2|TRBJ2-1|few|TRBV15
TGTGCCACCAGCAGAGGAGGAACTAGCGGTGTCAATGAGCAGTTCTTC
CATSRGGTSGVNEQFF
>NA|TRBJ1-5|few|TRBV5-4
TGTGCCAGCAGCTCAGGGGTGGCTCAGCCCCAGCATTTT
CASSSGVAQPQHF
>TRBD2|TRBJ2-3|NA|TRBV11-1
TGTGCCAGCAGCTTTGGACTAGCGGGGAGCACAGATACGCAGTATTTT
CASSFGLAGSTDTQYF
>TRBD2|TRBJ2-1|few|TRBV2
TGTGCCAGCAGGGGCGGGAGTCTCGATGAGCAGTTCTTC
CASRGGSLDEQFF
>TRBD2|TRBJ2-5|NA|TRBV7-2
TGTGCCAGCAGCTTATCCCGGGGGGGGGAGACCCAGTACTTC
CASSLSRGGETQYF
>NA|TRBJ2-3|NA|TRBV7-2
TGTGCCAGTGCGACTGGAGATACGCAGTATTTT
CASATGDTQYF
>TRBD2|TRBJ2-5|few|TRBV7-2
TGTGCCAGCAGCTTAGTTCGCCTAGCGGGAGCACAAGAGACCCAGTACTTC
CASSLVRLAGAQETQYF
>TRBD2|TRBJ2-3|NA|TRBV9
TGTGCCAGCAGCGCGGGACTACCCGCGGGAACGCAGTATTTT
CASSAGLPAGTQYF
>TRBD1|TRBJ1-4|NA|TRBV30
TGTGCCTGGAGCCGGGACAGGGGGCCCGGGGGGACTGAAAAACTGTTTTTT
CAWSRDRGPGGTEKLFF
>NA|TRBJ1-5|NA|TRBV27
TGTGCCAGCACTTCAGGGGACAATCAGCCCCAGCATTTT
CASTSGDNQPQHF
>NA|TRBJ2-7|NA|TRBV7-9
TGTGCCAGCAGCTTATTGGCTTACGAGCAGTACTTC
CASSLLAYEQYF
>NA|TRBJ2-7|NA|TRBV7-2
TGTGCCAGCAGGTCTAGCGTTATCGAGCAGTACTTC
CASRSSVIEQYF
>NA|TRBJ1-1|once|TRBV28
TGTGCCAGCAGTCTAGGAGGGGCGGGGGACACTGAAGCTTTCTTT
CASSLGGAGDTEAFF
>TRBD1|TRBJ2-3|few|TRBV6-5
TGTGCCAGCAATTTACAGGGGGGCCGCACAGATACGCAGTATTTT
CASNLQGGRTDTQYF
>NA|TRBJ2-7|NA|TRBV28
TGTGCCAGCAGTCAGGGGTCGATGTACGAGCAGTACTTC
CASSQGSMYEQYF
>TRBD1|TRBJ1-2|NA|TRBV6-5
TGTGCCAGCAGTTCCCTGGGCAGGGGGCATGGTGGCTACACCTTC
CASSSLGRGHGGYTF
>TRBD2|TRBJ2-5|few|TRBV5-1
TGCGCCAGCAGCCGACTAGCGGAAGAGACCCAGTACTTC
CASSRLAEETQYF
>NA|TRBJ1-5|NA|TRBV9
TGTGCCAGCAGCGTAGAGGGAAACAGGCAGCCCCAGCATTTT
CASSVEGNRQPQHF